This section outlines one TCR beta chain sequence together with its context. Germline CDR1 is LNHDA and CDR2 is SQIVND (reference sequence). The CDR3 length is 16 residues. Trimming removed 6 bases from V and 0 bases from J; junction bases left unmatched: 8. Assay: immunoSEQ multiplex PCR; the TCRdb copy retains only in-frame clones and omits some. Among approximately 210,000 clones listed, about 83% were seen once. The data were obtained in a study of blood T cell repertoires in COVID-19. Study-wide context: COVID-19 samples from acute and convalescent phases originated in the United States, Italy and Spain.

The specimen sequenced was peripheral blood. This clonotype was obtained from a man aged 50 or older with active or convalescent COVID-19. This chain links TRBV19 with TRBJ1-5; TRBD1 matches 7 bases. CDR3 in amino acids: CASRGTADHSNQPQHF. In DNA form, the CDR3 reads TGTGCCAGTAGAGGGACAGCCGACCATAGCAATCAGCCCCAGCATTTT.